This TCR beta chain came from a study of blood T cell repertoires in COVID-19. Turning to the study itself: PBMCs, B-cell-depleted T cells, or T cells were the source of the cDNA or gDNA that made up the material.

V lost 3 bases, J lost 2 bases, and 7 bases stayed unmatched. The CDR3 has 17 residues. In germline, CDR1 is ENHRY, CDR2 SYGVKD. Participants spanned ages 18 to 89 years and resided in 24 US areas. Original handling: Reference gene primer amplification yielded estimated nucleated cell counts. Profiling relied on immunoSEQ multiplex PCR, and the TCRdb table lists in-frame clones only, not all of them. V, J and clone size are taken as reported in that table, and D and trimming were inferred from the DNA itself. Seen here are a few hundred thousand clones, 88% observed once, and the top ten hold around 2.9%.

V is TRBV10-3 and J is TRBJ2-1, with 10 bases lining up with TRBD2. The TCR comes from a woman between 45 and 60 years old who had recovered from COVID-19. Sequencing was performed on PBMCs or T cells enriched from blood (not recorded which). The DNA of the CDR3 is TGTGCCATCAGTGACCCGAGCGGGAGGGCCACCTACAATGAGCAGTTCTTC. Its protein is CAISDPSGRATYNEQFF.